This TCR beta chain stems from a study of blood T cell repertoires in COVID-19. Study context: T cells, B-cell-depleted T cells, or PBMCs supplied cDNA or gDNA.

Germline trimming cut 11 bases from V and 1 base from J; bases unmatched to any gene: 6. CDR1 and CDR2 from the germline V gene are KGHDR and SFDVKD. The CDR3 covers 15 residues. Produced via immunoSEQ multiplex PCR; TCRdb's table is partial and in-frame only. Among 130,000 to 150,000 clones, around nine tenths were seen once, and the ten largest hold approximately 10%. Sequences were obtained from peripheral blood. The TCR sequence derives from a man in his forties or fifties with active or convalescent COVID-19. The chain links TRBV24-1 to TRBJ2-2, with 10 bases that match TRBD1. The CDR3, as DNA: TGTGCCATCTCAAGGACAGGGGGGAACACCGGGGAGCTGTTTTTT. Protein sequence: CAISRTGGNTGELFF.